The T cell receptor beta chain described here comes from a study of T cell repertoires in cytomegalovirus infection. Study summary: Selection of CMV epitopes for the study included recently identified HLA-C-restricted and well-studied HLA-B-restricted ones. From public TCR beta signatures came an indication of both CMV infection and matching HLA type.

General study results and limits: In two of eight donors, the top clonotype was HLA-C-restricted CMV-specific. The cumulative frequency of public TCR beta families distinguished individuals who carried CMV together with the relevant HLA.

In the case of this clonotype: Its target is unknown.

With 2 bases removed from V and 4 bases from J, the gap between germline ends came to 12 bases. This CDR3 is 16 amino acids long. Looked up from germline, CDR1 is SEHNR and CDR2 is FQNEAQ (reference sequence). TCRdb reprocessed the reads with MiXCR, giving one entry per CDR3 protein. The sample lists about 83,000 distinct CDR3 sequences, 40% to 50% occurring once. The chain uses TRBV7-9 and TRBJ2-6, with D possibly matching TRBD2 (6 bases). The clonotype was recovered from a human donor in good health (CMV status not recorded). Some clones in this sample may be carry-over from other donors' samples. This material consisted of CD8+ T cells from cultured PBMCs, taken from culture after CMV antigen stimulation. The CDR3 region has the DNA TGTGCCAGCAGCTTAAGGGACTCCCAAGGGGCCAACGTCCTGACTTTC. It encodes CASSLRDSQGANVLTF.